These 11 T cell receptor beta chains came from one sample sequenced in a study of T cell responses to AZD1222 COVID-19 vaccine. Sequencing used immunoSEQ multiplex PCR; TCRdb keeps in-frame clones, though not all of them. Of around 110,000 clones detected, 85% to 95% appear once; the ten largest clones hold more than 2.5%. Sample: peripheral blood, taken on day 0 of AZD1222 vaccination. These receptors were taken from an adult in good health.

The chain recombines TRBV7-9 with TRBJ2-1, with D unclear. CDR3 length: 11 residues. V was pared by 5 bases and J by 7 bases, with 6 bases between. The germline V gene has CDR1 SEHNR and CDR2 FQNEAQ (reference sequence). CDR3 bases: TGTGCCAGCAGCCCCCCGAATGAGCAGTTCTTC. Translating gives CASSPPNEQFF.

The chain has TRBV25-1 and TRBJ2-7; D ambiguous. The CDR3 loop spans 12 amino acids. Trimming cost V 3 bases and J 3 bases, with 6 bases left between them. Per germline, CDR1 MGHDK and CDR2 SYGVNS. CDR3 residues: CASSDRFYEQYF. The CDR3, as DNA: TGTGCCAGCAGTGACCGATTCTACGAGCAGTACTTC.

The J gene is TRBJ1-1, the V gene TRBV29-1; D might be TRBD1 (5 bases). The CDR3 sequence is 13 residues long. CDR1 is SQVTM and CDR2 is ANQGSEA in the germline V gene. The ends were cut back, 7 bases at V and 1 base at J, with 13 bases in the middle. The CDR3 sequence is CSGRQRGNTEAFF. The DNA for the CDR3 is TGCAGCGGTAGACAGCGAGGGAACACTGAAGCTTTCTTT.

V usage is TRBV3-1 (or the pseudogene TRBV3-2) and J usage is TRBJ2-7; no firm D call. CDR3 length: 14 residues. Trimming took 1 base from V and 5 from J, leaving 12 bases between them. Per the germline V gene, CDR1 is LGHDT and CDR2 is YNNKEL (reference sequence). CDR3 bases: TGTGCCAGCAGCCAAGTTTTTAGGTCACACGAGCAGTACTTC. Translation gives CASSQVFRSHEQYF.

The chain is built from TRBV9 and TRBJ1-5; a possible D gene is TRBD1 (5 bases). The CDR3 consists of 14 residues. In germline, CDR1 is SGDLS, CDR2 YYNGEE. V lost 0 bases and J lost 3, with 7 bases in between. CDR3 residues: CASSVGGFNQPQHF. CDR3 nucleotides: TGTGCCAGCAGCGTAGGGGGCTTCAATCAGCCCCAGCATTTT. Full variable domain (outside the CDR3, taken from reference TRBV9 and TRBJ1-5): DSGVTQTPKHLITATGQRVTLRCSPRSGDLSVYWYQQSLDQGLQFLIQYYNGEERAKGNILERFSAQQFPDLHSELNLSSLELGDSALYFCASSVGGFNQPQHFGDGTRLSIL.

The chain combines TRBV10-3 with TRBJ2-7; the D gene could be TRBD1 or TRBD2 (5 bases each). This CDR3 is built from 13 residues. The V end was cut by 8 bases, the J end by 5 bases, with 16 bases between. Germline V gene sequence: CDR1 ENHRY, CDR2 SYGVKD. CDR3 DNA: TGTGCCATCCTGGACGAGGGGAATAACGAGCAGTACTTC. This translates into CAILDEGNNEQYF.

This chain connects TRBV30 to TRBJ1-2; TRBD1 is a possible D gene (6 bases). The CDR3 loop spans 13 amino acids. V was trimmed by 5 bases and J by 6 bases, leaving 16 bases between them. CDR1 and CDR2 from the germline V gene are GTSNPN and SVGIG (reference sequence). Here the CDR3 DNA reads TGTGCCTGGGCTTCACACAGGGATCATGGCTACACCTTC. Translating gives CAWASHRDHGYTF.

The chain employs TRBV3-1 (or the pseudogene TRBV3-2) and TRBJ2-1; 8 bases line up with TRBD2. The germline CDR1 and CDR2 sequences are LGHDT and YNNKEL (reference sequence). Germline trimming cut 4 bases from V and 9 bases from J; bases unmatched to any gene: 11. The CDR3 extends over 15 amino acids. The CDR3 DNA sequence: TGTGCCAGCAGCCCCGACCTGGCGGGAGGAGGTGAGCAGTTCTTC. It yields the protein CASSPDLAGGGEQFF.

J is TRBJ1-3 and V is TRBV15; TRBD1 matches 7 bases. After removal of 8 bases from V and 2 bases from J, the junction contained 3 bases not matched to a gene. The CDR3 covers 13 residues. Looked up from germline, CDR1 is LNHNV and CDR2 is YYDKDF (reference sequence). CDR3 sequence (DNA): TGTGCCACCTTTACAGGGGCTGGAAACACCATATATTTT. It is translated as CATFTGAGNTIYF.

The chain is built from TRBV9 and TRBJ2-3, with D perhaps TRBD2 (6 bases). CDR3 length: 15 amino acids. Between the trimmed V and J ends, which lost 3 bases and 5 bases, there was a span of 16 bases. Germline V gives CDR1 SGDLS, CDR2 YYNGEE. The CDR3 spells CASSARARGGDTQYF. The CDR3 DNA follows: TGTGCCAGCAGCGCCCGTGCTAGGGGAGGAGATACGCAGTATTTT.

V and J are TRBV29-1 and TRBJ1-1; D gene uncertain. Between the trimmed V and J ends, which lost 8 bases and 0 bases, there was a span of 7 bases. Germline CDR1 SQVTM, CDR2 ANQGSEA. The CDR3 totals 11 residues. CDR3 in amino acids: CSFTLNTEAFF. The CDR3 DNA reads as TGCAGCTTTACCTTGAACACTGAAGCTTTCTTT.